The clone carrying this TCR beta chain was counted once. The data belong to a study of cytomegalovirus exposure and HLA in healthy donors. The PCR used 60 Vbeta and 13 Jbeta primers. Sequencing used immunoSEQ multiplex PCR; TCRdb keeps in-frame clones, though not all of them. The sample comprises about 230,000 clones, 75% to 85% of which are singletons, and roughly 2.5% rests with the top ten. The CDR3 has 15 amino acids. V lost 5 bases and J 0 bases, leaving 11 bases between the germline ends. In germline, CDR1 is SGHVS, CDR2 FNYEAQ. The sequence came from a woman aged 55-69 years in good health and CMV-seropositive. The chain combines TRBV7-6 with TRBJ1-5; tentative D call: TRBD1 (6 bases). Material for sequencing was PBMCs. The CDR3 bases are TGTGCCAGCAGCCCACAGGGTGATAGCAATCAGCCCCAGCATTTT. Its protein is CASSPQGDSNQPQHF. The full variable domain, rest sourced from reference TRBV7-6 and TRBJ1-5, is GAGVSQSPRYKVTKRGQDVALRCDPISGHVSLYWYRQALGQGPEFLTYFNYEAQQDKSGLPNDRFSAERPEGSISTLTIQRTEQRDSAMYRCASSPQGDSNQPQHFGDGTRLSIL.